What follows describes a single TCR beta chain. Its cognate antigen is unknown. This entry is derived from a study of siplizumab effects on memory and regulatory T cells. CDR1 SGHDT and CDR2 YYEEEE come from the germline V gene. This CDR3 spans 14 amino acids. Trimming removed 4 bases from V and 6 bases from J; junction bases left unmatched: 9. Broader study findings: Most proliferating CD4+ or CD8+ clones, roughly 80-97%, had no naive or memory assignment. The drug siplizumab significantly decreased the alloreactive sequences that could be traced to unstimulated CD4+ memory cells. The study found that mappable alloreactive CD4+ clones averaged around 72% Treg-derived with siplizumab and 25% to 30% in controls. The alloresponse seemed to draw substantially on naive T cells, which appeared more diverse than memory cells.

Produced via immunoSEQ multiplex PCR; TCRdb's table is partial and in-frame only. The table includes fewer than 120,000 clones, around nine tenths detected once. V gene TRBV5-6 combines with J gene TRBJ1-1; 7 nucleotides align to TRBD1. Source material: CD4+ T cells sorted from blood. The sequence was obtained from a human donor in good health. This CDR3 is CASSPFDRDAEAFF. The CDR3 DNA is TGTGCCAGCAGCCCTTTCGACAGGGACGCTGAAGCTTTCTTT.